Following are 17 T cell receptor beta chains from one sample sequenced in a study of blood T cell repertoires in COVID-19. Some clones are missing from TCRdb's copy, which holds only in-frame ones; the method was immunoSEQ multiplex PCR. The table records around 250,000 clones, roughly 84% of them present only once. Source material: peripheral blood. These receptors came from a woman aged 40 to 49 who had recovered from COVID-19.

The rearrangement joins TRBV2 to TRBJ2-1, with 11 bases lining up with TRBD2. V dropped 3 bases and J dropped 12; count of bases not matched to a gene: 7. This CDR3 is built from 14 residues. CDR1 and CDR2 (germline): SNHLY, FYNNEI. This CDR3 is CASSELAGGFRQFF. DNA of the CDR3: TGTGCCAGCAGTGAGTTAGCGGGGGGGTTCAGGCAGTTCTTC.

The gene calls are TRBV24-1 and TRBJ2-3; 8 positions match TRBD2. J was trimmed by 6 bases and V by 4 bases; bases with no gene match: 20. The length of the CDR3 is 19 residues. CDR1 is KGHDR, CDR2 SFDVKD, per germline. For the CDR3, the DNA is TGTGCCACCAGTGACCGCACCCGGGGGGCGGGGGGTCGGGTGGATACGCAGTATTTT. Translating gives CATSDRTRGAGGRVDTQYF.

The chain employs TRBV4-1 and TRBJ2-5; D not resolved. The germline V gene has CDR1 MGHRA and CDR2 YSYEKL. The CDR3 loop spans 15 amino acids. Deletions cut 2 bases from V and 1 base from J, with 11 bases between. CDR3 bases: TGCGCCAGCAGCCAACGGTACCGCCTCCAAGAGACCCAGTACTTC. It encodes CASSQRYRLQETQYF.

This clone showed up just a few times. The V and J genes are TRBV28 and TRBJ1-2; the match to TRBD1 covers 7 bases. Trimming at V came to 6 bases and at J to 5 bases, leaving 15 bases not matched to a gene. Germline V gives CDR1 MDHEN, CDR2 SYDVKM. The CDR3 extends over 16 amino acids. The CDR3: CASRPQTGRIGYGYTF. The CDR3 coding sequence is TGTGCCAGCAGACCGCAGACAGGGAGGATAGGTTATGGCTACACCTTC.

The chain has TRBV7-3 and TRBJ2-3, with a weak D call TRBD2 (5 bases). Germline V gene sequence: CDR1 SGHTA, CDR2 FQGTGA. The CDR3 runs to 12 residues. V was shortened by 4 bases and J by 4 bases, with 6 bases between the two germline ends. The CDR3 DNA follows: TGTGCCAGCAGCTCGGAGGCAGATACGCAGTATTTT. It codes for CASSSEADTQYF.

The rearrangement links TRBV2 to TRBJ1-2, with D possibly being TRBD1 (5 bases). The CDR3 extends over 17 amino acids. Germline CDR1 SNHLY, CDR2 FYNNEI. Between the trimmed V and J ends, which lost 5 bases and 4 bases, there was a span of 23 bases. The CDR3 DNA reads as TGTGCCAGCAGTAATCTCTACGTTGGTGGGGCCAGCTATGGCTACACCTTC. Its translation is CASSNLYVGGASYGYTF. Based on the CDR3 plus reference TRBV2 and TRBJ1-2, the full variable domain is EPEVTQTPSHQVTQMGQEVILRCVPISNHLYFYWYRQILGQKVEFLVSFYNNEISEKSEIFDDQFSVERPDGSNFTLKIRSTKLEDSAMYFCASSNLYVGGASYGYTFGSGTRLTVV.

This rearrangement joins TRBV19 to TRBJ2-3, with 10 nucleotides matching TRBD1. The CDR3 totals 15 residues. CDR1 is LNHDA, CDR2 SQIVND, per germline (reference sequence). The V gene end was trimmed by 5 bases and the J gene end by 5 bases; junction bases not matched to a gene: 7. Here the CDR3 DNA reads TGTGCCAGTAGTCCCCGGGGACAGGGGATAGATACGCAGTATTTT. As protein: CASSPRGQGIDTQYF.

The genes are TRBV5-4 and TRBJ2-7; D possibly corresponds to TRBD1 (6 bases). CDR3 length: 13 residues. In germline, CDR1 is SGHNT, CDR2 YYREEE (reference sequence). With 4 bases removed from V and 4 bases from J, the gap between germline ends came to 12 bases. In DNA, the CDR3 is TGTGCCAGCAGCACCGGGACAAATTACGAGCAGTACTTC. Protein sequence: CASSTGTNYEQYF.

This chain uses TRBV6-5 with TRBJ2-5, with 8 bases lining up with TRBD1. Trimming at V came to 7 bases and at J to 1 base, leaving 8 bases not matched to a gene. The CDR3 is 15 amino acids. The V gene's germline CDR1 is MNHEY and CDR2 SVGAGI. CDR3 protein: CASIRDTGGQETQYF. The CDR3 coding sequence is TGTGCCAGCATTAGGGATACAGGGGGCCAAGAGACCCAGTACTTC.

This sequence joins TRBV7-9 and TRBJ2-7; 10 bases are shared with TRBD2. After removal of 4 bases from V and 1 base from J, the junction contained 10 bases not matched to a gene. There are 17 residues in the CDR3. Germline CDR1 SEHNR, CDR2 FQNEAQ (reference sequence). DNA of the CDR3: TGTGCCAGCAGCTCCCGACCTGGACTAGCGGTATCCTACGAGCAGTACTTC. This sequence encodes CASSSRPGLAVSYEQYF.

This chain connects TRBV2 to TRBJ2-1, with TRBD2 matching 9 bases. The CDR3 has 15 residues. Germline V CDR1 and CDR2: SNHLY, FYNNEI. V lost 3 bases, J lost 2 bases, and 2 bases stayed unmatched. CDR3 DNA: TGTGCCAGCAGTGAGCGGGGGGGCACCTACAATGAGCAGTTCTTC. Its translation is CASSERGGTYNEQFF.

This clone was counted a single time. The chain joins TRBV21-1 to TRBJ1-2. TRBV21-1 is classified as a pseudogene. There are 17 residues in the CDR3. The CDR3 protein is CASSKELGGRGLFGYTF. The DNA of the CDR3 is TGTGCCAGCAGCAAAGAATTAGGAGGGCGTGGACTATTCGGCTACACCTTC.

This clone appeared a few times. In DNA, the CDR3 is TGTGCCAGCCAGGGGGGCTACGAGCAGTACTTC. It encodes CASQGGYEQYF. This chain links TRBV28 with TRBJ2-7; TRBD1 might be the D (7 bases). CDR3 length: 11 residues. V shed 8 bases and J shed 3 bases, with 8 bases lying between them. Germline-derived CDR1 and CDR2 are MDHEN and SYDVKM.

V gene TRBV28 combines with J gene TRBJ1-4; TRBD1 agrees at 7 bases. This CDR3 has 14 residues. The J segment lost 5 bases and the V segment lost 7 bases, leaving 7 bases of the junction unmatched. Germline CDR1 MDHEN, CDR2 SYDVKM. CDR3 sequence (DNA): TGTGCCAGCATCCCGGGACAGTACAATGAAAAACTGTTTTTT. Protein: CASIPGQYNEKLFF.

V is TRBV4-1 and J is TRBJ1-3, with 7 bases matching TRBD1. V lost 1 base and J lost 2; bases outside the gene matches: 11. CDR3 length: 18 residues. From germline, CDR1 is MGHRA and CDR2 YSYEKL. DNA of the CDR3: TGCGCCAGCAGCCAAGTGCTACTCCGCGACAGGGCTGGAAACACCATATATTTT. It encodes CASSQVLLRDRAGNTIYF.

The rearrangement joins TRBV7-8 to TRBJ1-2, with 10 bases fitting TRBD1. The CDR3 is made up of 15 amino acids. V dropped 1 base and J dropped 8; count of bases not matched to a gene: 7. From germline, CDR1 is SGHVS and CDR2 FQNEAQ. CDR3 DNA: TGTGCCAGCAGCTTAGATAGGGACAGGGGTCCGGGCTACACCTTC. This translates into CASSLDRDRGPGYTF.

The rearrangement uses TRBV2 and TRBJ1-4, with D tentatively TRBD1 (5 bases). The V end lost 4 bases, the J end lost 8 bases, and 17 bases lay between the germline ends. The CDR3 totals 15 residues. The germline V gene encodes CDR1 SNHLY and CDR2 FYNNEI. This chain's CDR3 is CASSALGRGVEKLFF. CDR3 DNA: TGTGCCAGCAGTGCGCTGGGGAGGGGAGTGGAAAAACTGTTTTTT. Using reference TRBV2 and TRBJ1-4 for the parts outside the CDR3, the full variable domain is EPEVTQTPSHQVTQMGQEVILRCVPISNHLYFYWYRQILGQKVEFLVSFYNNEISEKSEIFDDQFSVERPDGSNFTLKIRSTKLEDSAMYFCASSALGRGVEKLFFGSGTQLSVL.